The 30 T cell receptor beta chains below were found in one sample sequenced in a study of T-cell memory formation after mild COVID-19. TCRdb re-analysed the 5' RACE reads in MiXCR, keeping a single row per CDR3 protein. The table records 400,000 or so distinct CDR3 sequences, around 21% of them present only once. The sequenced material came from PBMCs or a T cell subset sorted from them (not recorded which). These receptors were obtained from an adult woman who had mild COVID-19 (a few samples of this study predate the infection). Cell type and time point are not known.

The chain couples TRBV7-8 to TRBJ2-5, with D possibly called TRBD1 or TRBD2 (6 bases each). This CDR3 spans 14 amino acids. Germline lookup yields CDR1 SGHVS and CDR2 FQNEAQ. Deletions cut 1 base from V and 3 bases from J, with 9 bases between. Here the CDR3 reads CASSLGRGKETQYF. As DNA, the CDR3 is TGTGCCAGCAGCTTAGGGAGGGGGAAAGAGACCCAGTACTTC.

CDR3 sequence: CASSQDRSGNTIYF. Here the CDR3 DNA reads TGCGCCAGCAGCCAAGATAGGTCCGGAAACACCATATATTTT. The chain combines TRBV4-3 with TRBJ1-3; D gene uncertain. Germline V gene sequence: CDR1 LGHNA, CDR2 YSLEER. This CDR3 is built from 14 residues. V was shortened by 0 bases and J by 4 bases, with 7 bases between the two germline ends.

V gene TRBV20-1 combines with J gene TRBJ1-2; unclear D gene. CDR1 and CDR2 (germline): DFQATT, SNEGSKA (reference sequence). CDR3 size: 11 residues. CDR3 protein: CTSDLTKGYTF. The CDR3 DNA reads as TGCACCTCCGATCTTACTAAGGGCTACACCTTC.

This clonotype was seen a few times. The chain uses TRBV4-1 and TRBJ1-6; D is ambiguous. The CDR3 extends over 17 amino acids. The V gene lost 6 bases and the J gene lost 0 bases, with 15 bases spanning the gap. Germline V gives CDR1 MGHRA, CDR2 YSYEKL. The CDR3 protein is CASSRQPLSSYNSPLHF. The CDR3 nucleotides are TGCGCCAGCAGTAGGCAGCCTCTAAGCTCCTATAATTCACCCCTCCACTTT.

This clonotype occurred a few times. The CDR3 here is CASTSSGPGELFF. The CDR3 coding sequence is TGTGCCAGCACCTCCTCCGGACCCGGGGAGCTGTTTTTT. This chain joins TRBV12-3 or TRBV12-4 and TRBJ2-2; D not resolved. The CDR3 loop spans 13 amino acids. With 7 bases removed from V and 6 bases from J, the gap between germline ends came to 12 bases.

The V gene is TRBV24-1, the J gene TRBJ1-2; D is perhaps TRBD1 (5 bases). With 4 bases removed from V and 2 bases from J, the gap between germline ends came to 10 bases. The germline gives CDR1 KGHDR, CDR2 SFDVKD. The CDR3 sequence is 14 residues long. CDR3 loop: CATSEGPLNYGYTF. The CDR3 nucleotides read TGTGCCACCAGTGAGGGACCGTTGAACTATGGCTACACCTTC.

This clonotype was observed a handful of times. The chain joins TRBV13 to TRBJ1-1; D ambiguous. Germline CDR1 reads PRHDT; CDR2 reads FYEKMQ (reference sequence). Trimming took off 3 bases at V and 0 bases at J, with 8 bases between the two ends. The CDR3 is made up of 14 amino acids. The CDR3 nucleotides are TGTGCCAGCAGCTTCGTCTCCCTGAACACTGAAGCTTTCTTT. Its protein product is CASSFVSLNTEAFF.

This clonotype has at least ten counts. The V gene is TRBV5-1, the J gene TRBJ2-7, with TRBD1 identical over 9 bases. The ends lost 4 bases at V and 4 bases at J; junction bases unmatched: 6. This CDR3 is 14 amino acids long. Germline lookup yields CDR1 SGHRS and CDR2 YFSETQ. The CDR3 loop is CASSPRTGDYEQYF. The CDR3 bases are TGCGCCAGCAGCCCCCGGACAGGGGATTACGAGCAGTACTTC.

This chain uses TRBV4-2 with TRBJ1-1; D gene ambiguous. V shed 3 bases and J shed 0 bases, with 8 bases lying between them. The CDR3 runs to 14 residues. Germline V CDR1 and CDR2: LGHNA, YNFKEQ. This chain's CDR3 is CASSQEDMNTEAFF. CDR3 nucleotides: TGTGCCAGCAGCCAGGAGGATATGAACACTGAAGCTTTCTTT.

This clonotype was seen a few times. The V and J genes are TRBV27 and TRBJ1-1, with a possible D match to TRBD1 (6 bases). Germline V gives CDR1 MNHEY, CDR2 SMNVEV (reference sequence). This CDR3 is built from 15 residues. V was trimmed by 8 bases and J by 2 bases, leaving 18 bases between them. In DNA, the CDR3 is TGTGCCAGCCGGTACGGGGGGCGTATAAACACTGAAGCTTTCTTT. This codes for CASRYGGRINTEAFF.

Only a few counts were recorded for this clonotype. The V and J genes are TRBV13 and TRBJ2-3; TRBD2 matches at 11 bases. The germline gives CDR1 PRHDT, CDR2 FYEKMQ (reference sequence). The CDR3 runs 16 residues. Trimming took 4 bases from V and 2 from J; bases not matched to a gene: 5. The CDR3 region is CASSSRLAGPTDTQYF. The DNA for the CDR3 is TGTGCCAGCAGCTCCCGACTAGCGGGGCCCACAGATACGCAGTATTTT.

This chain joins TRBV15 and TRBJ2-7; TRBD1 or TRBD2 may be the D gene (5 bases each). The V end was cut by 3 bases, the J end by 4 bases, with 13 bases between. This CDR3 region has 14 residues. CDR1 and CDR2 (germline): LNHNV, YYDKDF (reference sequence). This CDR3 reads CATSSELGEYEQYF. As DNA, the CDR3 is TGTGCCACCAGCAGTGAGCTGGGGGAATACGAGCAGTACTTC.

Written as DNA, the CDR3 is TGCAGTGCTAGAGAACCGGGGAGGAACACTGAAGCTTTCTTT. This codes for CSAREPGRNTEAFF. The chain uses TRBV20-1 and TRBJ1-1; D remains ambiguous. Looked up from germline, CDR1 is DFQATT and CDR2 is SNEGSKA (reference sequence). With 0 bases removed from V and 1 base from J, the gap between germline ends came to 9 bases. There are 14 residues in the CDR3.

There are a few counts of this clonotype. This rearrangement joins TRBV7-8 to TRBJ2-1; 11 bases align to TRBD2. Germline-derived CDR1 and CDR2 are SGHVS and FQNEAQ. This CDR3 spans 16 amino acids. V shed 4 bases and J 6 bases; nucleotides not matched to a gene: 8. The CDR3 reads CASSSSLAGGTNEQFF. The DNA of the CDR3 is TGTGCCAGCAGCTCTTCCTTAGCGGGGGGGACCAATGAGCAGTTCTTC.

The chain joins TRBV3-1 to TRBJ2-5; tentative D call: TRBD1 (6 bases). This CDR3 contains 15 residues. From germline, CDR1 is LGHDT and CDR2 YNNKEL (reference sequence). The germline V and J ends were trimmed by 0 bases and 4 bases, with 12 bases remaining between them. DNA for the CDR3: TGTGCCAGCAGCCAAGACACAGGGTTGGCAGAGACCCAGTACTTC. Its protein is CASSQDTGLAETQYF.

At least ten counts were recorded for this clonotype. This rearrangement joins TRBV5-1 to TRBJ2-1, with 8 bases lining up with TRBD2. V was pared by 5 bases and J by 5 bases, with 3 bases of the junction left unmatched. The CDR3 spans 13 residues. Germline CDR1 reads SGHRS; CDR2 reads YFSETQ. The DNA for the CDR3 is TGCGCCAGCAGATTCGGGGGGGACAATGAGCAGTTCTTC. Protein product: CASRFGGDNEQFF.

This clonotype was counted once. CDR3 nucleotides: TGTGCCAGCAGATCCTCCGGGACAGGGGTCTACGAGCAGTACTTC. This sequence encodes CASRSSGTGVYEQYF. V is TRBV7-2 and J is TRBJ2-7; 10 bases align to TRBD1. This CDR3 is 15 amino acids long. V was clipped by 6 bases and J by 3 bases; unmatched bases: 8. CDR1 and CDR2 from the germline V gene are SGHTA and FQGNSA.

This chain joins TRBV4-1 and TRBJ2-7; D possibly matches TRBD1 or TRBD2 (5 bases each). The CDR3 has 16 amino acids. The V end lost 2 bases, the J end lost 3 bases, and 17 bases lay between the germline ends. CDR1 and CDR2 from the germline V gene are MGHRA and YSYEKL. CDR3 nucleotides: TGCGCCAGCAGCCAATCCTCCCGGGGCGCAGGCTACGAGCAGTACTTC. Its translation: CASSQSSRGAGYEQYF.

The V gene is TRBV29-1, the J gene TRBJ2-5; D is ambiguous. This CDR3 has 9 amino acids. V was shortened by 0 bases and J by 7 bases, with 0 bases between the two germline ends. CDR1 and CDR2 (germline): SQVTM, ANQGSEA. DNA of the CDR3: TGCAGCGTTGAAGAGACCCAGTACTTC. It translates to CSVEETQYF.

This chain links TRBV6-5 with TRBJ2-3, with 10 bases lining up with TRBD2. The J segment lost 1 base and the V segment lost 4 bases, leaving 14 bases of the junction unmatched. Per germline, CDR1 MNHEY and CDR2 SVGAGI. The CDR3 spans 19 residues. The CDR3 loop reads CASSSQPPLLAGGTDTQYF. The CDR3 DNA reads as TGTGCCAGCAGTTCCCAACCTCCCCTGCTAGCGGGAGGCACAGATACGCAGTATTTT.

The chain is built from TRBV7-8 and TRBJ2-1, with 7 bases lining up with TRBD2. This CDR3 region has 15 residues. After removal of 5 bases from V and 6 bases from J, the junction contained 10 bases not matched to a gene. CDR1 is SGHVS and CDR2 is FQNEAQ in the germline V gene. The CDR3 reads CASSPGRDYANEQFF. CDR3 sequence (DNA): TGTGCCAGCAGCCCGGGACGGGACTACGCCAATGAGCAGTTCTTC.

The rearrangement uses TRBV24-1 and TRBJ2-5; possibly TRBD1 or TRBD2 for D (5 bases each). The CDR3 loop spans 15 amino acids. V lost 3 bases and J lost 5, with 15 bases in between. Germline CDR1 and CDR2: KGHDR and SFDVKD. Written as DNA, the CDR3 is TGTGCCACCAGTGATGTGAGGGGCGCGGAGGAGACCCAGTACTTC. Its translation is CATSDVRGAEETQYF.

This clonotype was seen a few times. The chain joins TRBV29-1 to TRBJ2-2, with TRBD1 matching 8 bases. Germline V gene sequence: CDR1 SQVTM, CDR2 ANQGSEA. With V trimmed by 6 bases and J by 3 bases, 6 bases remained unmatched. The CDR3 runs to 14 residues. The CDR3 sequence: CSVRDRSDTGELFF. CDR3 coding DNA: TGCAGCGTGAGGGACAGGTCGGACACCGGGGAGCTGTTTTTT.

This clonotype occurred a few times. The gene calls are TRBV5-1 and TRBJ1-1; D gene ambiguous. Germline-derived CDR1 and CDR2 are SGHRS and YFSETQ. The V end was cut by 0 bases, the J end by 1 base, with 10 bases between. This CDR3 has 15 amino acids. CDR3: CASSLDPTKNTEAFF. DNA of the CDR3: TGCGCCAGCAGCTTGGACCCCACCAAGAACACTGAAGCTTTCTTT.

The sample holds one count of this clonotype. The CDR3 loop is CASSPPEGGRYNEQFF. CDR3 bases: TGTGCCAGCAGCCCCCCGGAGGGCGGGCGTTACAATGAGCAGTTCTTC. The chain joins TRBV7-9 to TRBJ2-1, with D possibly being TRBD2 (6 bases). Germline V gives CDR1 SEHNR, CDR2 FQNEAQ (reference sequence). The CDR3 is made up of 16 amino acids. V was pared by 5 bases and J by 4 bases, with 18 bases between.

This clonotype was found a few times. The CDR3, as DNA: TGTGCCAGCAGCCGGGACAGGGGGACTAGCGGCACAGATACGCAGTATTTT. Encoded protein: CASSRDRGTSGTDTQYF. The chain employs TRBV5-8 and TRBJ2-3, with D possibly being TRBD1 (11 bases). The CDR3 is 17 residues long. V was shortened by 4 bases and J by 1 base, with 19 bases between the two germline ends. The germline gives CDR1 SGHTS, CDR2 YDEGEE.

V is TRBV6-2 or TRBV6-3 and J is TRBJ2-2; D is unresolved. Trimming removed 6 bases at V and 3 bases at J, with 8 bases between. The germline CDR1 and CDR2 sequences are MNHEY and SVGEGT. This CDR3 is 13 amino acids long. The CDR3 nucleotides read TGTGCCAGCAGCGGGCCTTACACCGGGGAGCTGTTTTTT. Protein sequence: CASSGPYTGELFF.

In its sample, this clonotype was seen a few times. The J gene is TRBJ2-3, the V gene TRBV2; TRBD2 is a possible D gene (6 bases). CDR1 SNHLY and CDR2 FYNNEI come from the germline V gene. The CDR3 is 13 amino acids. Trimming shortened V by 7 bases and J by 0 bases, and 8 bases separated the two germline ends. Here the CDR3 DNA reads TGTGCCAGCAATAGCGGAAGCACAGATACGCAGTATTTT. Translated: CASNSGSTDTQYF.

J is TRBJ2-3 and V is TRBV6-1; unclear D gene. The V gene's germline CDR1 is MNHNS and CDR2 SASEGT. The CDR3 extends over 13 amino acids. Deletions cut 1 base from V and 0 bases from J, with 2 bases between. CDR3 nucleotides: TGTGCCAGCAGTGAAGACAGCACAGATACGCAGTATTTT. Protein: CASSEDSTDTQYF.

The J gene is TRBJ2-7, the V gene TRBV6-5; D is uncertain. Trimming cost V 0 bases and J 0 bases, with 12 bases left between them. This CDR3 is built from 16 residues. The germline gives CDR1 MNHEY, CDR2 SVGAGI. In DNA, the CDR3 is TGTGCCAGCAGTTACTCGGATGGCCTACGCTCCTACGAGCAGTACTTC. Residues: CASSYSDGLRSYEQYF.